This T cell receptor beta chain was sequenced for a study of Graves' ophthalmopathy and Graves' hyperthyroidism. Study findings and constraints: Ophthalmopathy progression was predicted with 55% to 71% sensitivity and 72% to 75% specificity.

V shed 2 bases and J shed 2 bases, with 5 bases lying between them. Germline values: CDR1 SGHRS, CDR2 YFSETQ. The CDR3 is 12 amino acids. RNA transcripts provided the template for amplifying TCR beta CDR3 regions. The first round was an RT-PCR with HTBI primers, and the second round was a multiplex PCR. MiXCR, applied by TCRdb to the multiplex PCR reads, yields one record per CDR3 protein. The sample shows hundreds of thousands of distinct CDR3 sequences, around 15% of them seen only once. Clinical symptoms, serum thyroxine, TRAb, thyroid ultrasound and orbital computed tomography determined diagnosis. The source of the PBMCs was 9.5 to 10 ml of fresh peripheral blood. This clonotype was counted ten times or more. What it recognizes is unknown.

The TCR originated in a woman aged 30 to 39 with Graves' ophthalmopathy. The chain joins TRBV5-1 to TRBJ2-7; D uncertain. The sequenced sample consisted of blood. The CDR3 DNA is TGCGCCAGCAGCTTCAGTGCCTACGAGCAGTACTTC. Protein sequence: CASSFSAYEQYF.